This section outlines one T cell receptor (beta chain) sequence together with its context. This entry is derived from a study of blood T cell repertoires in COVID-19. The V segment lost 3 bases and the J segment 8 bases; nucleotides outside the gene matches: 10. Germline CDR1 reads SGHTS; CDR2 reads YDEGEE. This CDR3 has 17 residues. Profiled with immunoSEQ multiplex PCR; TCRdb holds only in-frame clones, not every one. The repertoire consists of roughly 75,000 clones, with approximately 80% occurring once and the leading ten covering roughly 13%. Sequenced sample: peripheral blood. The J gene is TRBJ2-3, the V gene TRBV5-8; TRBD2 matches at 15 bases. This receptor was identified in a man aged 50 to 59 with COVID-19, enrolled during active disease. The CDR3 reads CASSSTGTSGRYTTQYF. Here the CDR3 DNA reads TGTGCCAGCAGCTCGACCGGGACTAGCGGGAGGTATACTACGCAGTATTTT.